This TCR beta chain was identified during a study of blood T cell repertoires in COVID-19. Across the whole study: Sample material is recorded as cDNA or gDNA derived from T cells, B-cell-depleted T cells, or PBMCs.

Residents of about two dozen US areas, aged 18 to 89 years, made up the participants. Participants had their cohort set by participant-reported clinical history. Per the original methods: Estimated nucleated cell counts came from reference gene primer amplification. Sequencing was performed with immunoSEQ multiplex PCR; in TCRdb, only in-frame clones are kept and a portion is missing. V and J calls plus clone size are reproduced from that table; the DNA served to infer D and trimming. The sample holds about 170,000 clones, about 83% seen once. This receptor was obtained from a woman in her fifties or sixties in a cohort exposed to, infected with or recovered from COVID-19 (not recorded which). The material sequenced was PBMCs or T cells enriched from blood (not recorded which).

CDR3 sequence (DNA): TGTGCCAGCAGTTACCTCTCGACCGGGGAGCTGTTTTTT. Residues: CASSYLSTGELFF. The genes are TRBV6-6 and TRBJ2-2; D not resolved. V lost 2 bases to trimming and J lost 5 bases, with 6 bases between them. CDR3 size: 13 residues. Looked up from germline, CDR1 is MNHNY and CDR2 is SVGAGI (reference sequence).